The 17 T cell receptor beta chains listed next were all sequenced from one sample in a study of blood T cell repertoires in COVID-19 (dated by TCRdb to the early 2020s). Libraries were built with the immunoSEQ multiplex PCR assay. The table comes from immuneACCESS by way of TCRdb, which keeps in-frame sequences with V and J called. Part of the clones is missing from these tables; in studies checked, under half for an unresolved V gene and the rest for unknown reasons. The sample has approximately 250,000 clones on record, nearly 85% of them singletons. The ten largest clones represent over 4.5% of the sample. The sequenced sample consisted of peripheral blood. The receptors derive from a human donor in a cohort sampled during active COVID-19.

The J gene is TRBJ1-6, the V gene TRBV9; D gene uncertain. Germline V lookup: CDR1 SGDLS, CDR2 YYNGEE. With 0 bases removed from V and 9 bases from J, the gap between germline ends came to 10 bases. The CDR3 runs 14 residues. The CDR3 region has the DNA TGTGCCAGCAGCGTAGGGCAGGATGGTTCACCCCTCCACTTT. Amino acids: CASSVGQDGSPLHF.

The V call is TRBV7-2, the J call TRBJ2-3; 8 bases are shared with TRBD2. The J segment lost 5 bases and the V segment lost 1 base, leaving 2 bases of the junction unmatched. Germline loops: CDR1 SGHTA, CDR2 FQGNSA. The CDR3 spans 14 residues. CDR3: CASSLVGREDTQYF. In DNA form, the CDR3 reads TGTGCCAGCAGCTTAGTCGGGAGGGAAGATACGCAGTATTTT. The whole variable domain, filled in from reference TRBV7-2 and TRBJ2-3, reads GAGVSQSPSNKVTEKGKDVELRCDPISGHTALYWYRQSLGQGLEFLIYFQGNSAPDKSGLPSDRFSAERTGGSVSTLTIQRTQQEDSAVYLCASSLVGREDTQYFGPGTRLTVL.

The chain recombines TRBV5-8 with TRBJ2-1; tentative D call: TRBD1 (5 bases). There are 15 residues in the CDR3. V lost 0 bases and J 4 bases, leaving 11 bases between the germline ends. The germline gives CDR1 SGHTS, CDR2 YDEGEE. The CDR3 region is CASSLEGALYNEQFF. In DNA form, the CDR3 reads TGTGCCAGCAGCTTGGAAGGGGCCCTATACAATGAGCAGTTCTTC.

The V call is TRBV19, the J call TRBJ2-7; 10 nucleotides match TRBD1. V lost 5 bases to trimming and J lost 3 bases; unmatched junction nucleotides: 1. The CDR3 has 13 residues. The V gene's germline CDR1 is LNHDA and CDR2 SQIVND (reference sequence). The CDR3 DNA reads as TGTGCCAGTAGTGGGGACAGGGGCTACGAGCAGTACTTC. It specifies CASSGDRGYEQYF.

CDR3 sequence: CAILSGTGNTEAFF. CDR3 nucleotide sequence: TGTGCCATCCTATCCGGGACAGGGAACACTGAAGCTTTCTTT. The chain links TRBV28 to TRBJ1-1; 8 bases map to TRBD1. This CDR3 has 14 amino acids. Germline V gives CDR1 MDHEN, CDR2 SYDVKM. V shed 10 bases and J 1 base; nucleotides not matched to a gene: 8. The complete variable domain, with remaining parts taken from reference TRBV28 and TRBJ1-1, reads DVKVTQSSRYLVKRTGEKVFLECVQDMDHENMFWYRQDPGLGLRLIYFSYDVKMKEKGDIPEGYSVSREKKERFSLILESASTNQTSMYLCAILSGTGNTEAFFGQGTRLTVV.

The CDR3 loop is CASSEISGQGSVEQYF. The DNA for the CDR3 is TGCGCCAGCAGTGAGATATCGGGACAGGGTTCGGTCGAGCAGTACTTC. The chain is built from TRBV10-2 and TRBJ2-7; 9 bases agree with TRBD1. The CDR3 is 16 amino acids. Germline V gene data show CDR1 as WSHSY and CDR2 as SAAADI. V lost 2 bases and J lost 6; bases outside the gene matches: 11.

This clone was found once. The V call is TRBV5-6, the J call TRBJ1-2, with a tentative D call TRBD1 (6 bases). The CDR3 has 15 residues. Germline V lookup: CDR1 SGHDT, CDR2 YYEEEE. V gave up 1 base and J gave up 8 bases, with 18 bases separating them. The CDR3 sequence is CASSLYATGLLGYTF. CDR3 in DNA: TGTGCCAGCAGCTTGTACGCCACAGGGCTATTGGGCTACACCTTC.

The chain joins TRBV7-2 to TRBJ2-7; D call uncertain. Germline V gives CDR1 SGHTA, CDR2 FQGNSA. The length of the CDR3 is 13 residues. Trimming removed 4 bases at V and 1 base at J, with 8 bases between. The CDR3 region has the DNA TGTGCCAGCAGCTCCCTTGTTTCCTACGAGCAGTACTTC. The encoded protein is CASSSLVSYEQYF.

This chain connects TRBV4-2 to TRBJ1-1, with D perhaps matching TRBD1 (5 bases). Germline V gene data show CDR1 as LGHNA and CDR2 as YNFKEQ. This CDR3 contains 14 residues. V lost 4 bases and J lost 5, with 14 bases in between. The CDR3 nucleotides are TGTGCCAGCAGCCCTGAAACGGGGGGGACTGAAGCTTTCTTT. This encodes CASSPETGGTEAFF.

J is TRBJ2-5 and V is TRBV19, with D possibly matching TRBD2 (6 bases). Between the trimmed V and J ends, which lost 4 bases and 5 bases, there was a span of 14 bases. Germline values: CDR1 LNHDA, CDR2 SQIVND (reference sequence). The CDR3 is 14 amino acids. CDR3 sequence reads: CASSTGGIWETQYF. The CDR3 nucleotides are TGTGCCAGTAGTACCGGGGGTATTTGGGAGACCCAGTACTTC.

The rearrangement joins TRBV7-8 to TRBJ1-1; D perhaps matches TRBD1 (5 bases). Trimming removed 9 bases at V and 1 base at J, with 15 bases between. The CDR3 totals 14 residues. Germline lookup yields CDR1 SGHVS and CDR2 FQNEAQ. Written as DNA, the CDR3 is TGTGCCAGACGACGGGGGATATCGAACACTGAAGCTTTCTTT. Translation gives CARRRGISNTEAFF.

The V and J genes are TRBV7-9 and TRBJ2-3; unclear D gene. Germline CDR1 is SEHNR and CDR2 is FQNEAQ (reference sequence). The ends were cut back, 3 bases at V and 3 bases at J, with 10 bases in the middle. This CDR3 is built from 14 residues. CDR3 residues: CASSFQETTDTQYF. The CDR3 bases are TGTGCCAGCAGCTTCCAGGAAACTACAGATACGCAGTATTTT.

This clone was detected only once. CDR3 residues: CSVVWRGEANTEAFF. The CDR3 DNA reads as TGCAGCGTTGTTTGGCGGGGGGAGGCGAACACTGAAGCTTTCTTT. This chain connects TRBV29-1 to TRBJ1-1, with a weak D call TRBD1 (5 bases). The CDR3 has 15 residues. Germline CDR1 is SQVTM and CDR2 is ANQGSEA. V was shortened by 4 bases and J by 1 base, with 16 bases between the two germline ends.

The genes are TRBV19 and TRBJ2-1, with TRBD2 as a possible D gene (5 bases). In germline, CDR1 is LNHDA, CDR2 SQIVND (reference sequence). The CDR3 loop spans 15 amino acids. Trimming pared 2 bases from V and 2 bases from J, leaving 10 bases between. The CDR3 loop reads CASSIYPGTYNEQFF. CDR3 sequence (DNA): TGTGCCAGTAGTATATATCCGGGAACCTACAATGAGCAGTTCTTC.

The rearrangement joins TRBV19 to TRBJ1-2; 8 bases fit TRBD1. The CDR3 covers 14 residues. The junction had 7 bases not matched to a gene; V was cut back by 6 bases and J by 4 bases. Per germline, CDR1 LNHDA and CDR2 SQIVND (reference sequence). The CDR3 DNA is TGTGCCAGTAGCGACAGGGGAGGAGGCTATGGCTACACCTTC. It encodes CASSDRGGGYGYTF.

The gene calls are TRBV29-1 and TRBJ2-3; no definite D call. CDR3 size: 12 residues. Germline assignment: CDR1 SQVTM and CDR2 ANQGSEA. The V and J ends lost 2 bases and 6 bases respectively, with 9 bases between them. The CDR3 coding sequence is TGCAGCGTTGAATTTGTCGGGGATACGCAGTATTTT. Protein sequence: CSVEFVGDTQYF.

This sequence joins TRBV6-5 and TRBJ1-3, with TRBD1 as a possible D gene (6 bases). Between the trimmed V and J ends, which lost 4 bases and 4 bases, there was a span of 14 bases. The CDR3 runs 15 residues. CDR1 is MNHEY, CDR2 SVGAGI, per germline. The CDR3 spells CASSSRGRGGNTIYF. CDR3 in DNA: TGTGCCAGCAGTTCCCGGGGCAGGGGAGGAAACACCATATATTTT.